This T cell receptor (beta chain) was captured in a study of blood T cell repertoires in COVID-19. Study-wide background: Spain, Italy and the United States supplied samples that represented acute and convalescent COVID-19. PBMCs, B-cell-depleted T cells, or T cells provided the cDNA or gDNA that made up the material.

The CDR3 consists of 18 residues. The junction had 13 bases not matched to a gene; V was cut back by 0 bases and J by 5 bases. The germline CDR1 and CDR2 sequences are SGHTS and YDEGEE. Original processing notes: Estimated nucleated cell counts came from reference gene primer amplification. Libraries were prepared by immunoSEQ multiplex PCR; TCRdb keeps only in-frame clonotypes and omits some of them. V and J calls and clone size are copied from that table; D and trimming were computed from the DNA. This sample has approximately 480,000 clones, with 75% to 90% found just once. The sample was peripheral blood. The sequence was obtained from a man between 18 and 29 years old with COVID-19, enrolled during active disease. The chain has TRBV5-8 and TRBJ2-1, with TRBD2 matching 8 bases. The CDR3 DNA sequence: TGTGCCAGCAGCTTGGTACGGCTACTAGCGGTCGGAGACAATGAGCAGTTCTTC. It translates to CASSLVRLLAVGDNEQFF.